The rows below give T cell receptor beta chains drawn from one sample of a study of cytomegalovirus exposure and HLA in healthy donors. Method: immunoSEQ multiplex PCR; TCRdb's copy keeps in-frame clones and lacks some. The sample lists 100,000 to 150,000 clones, approximately 82% seen once, with approximately 2.6% in the top ten. Sequenced material: PBMCs. These receptors originate from a boy aged 2 to 10 in good health and CMV-seronegative. CDR3s include the opening cysteine and the closing phenylalanine or tryptophan. The D gene is left open where the match is weak.

v_call: TRBV30; d_call: .; cdr3_length: 13; cdr3_aa: CAWRRSVTGELFF
v_call: TRBV15; d_call: .; cdr3_length: 14; cdr3_aa: CATSTSPGTYEQYF
v_call: TRBV2; d_call: .; cdr3_length: 14; cdr3_aa: CASSKQGYEETQYF
v_call: TRBV11-3; d_call: .; cdr3_length: 15; cdr3_aa: CASSIGQSSYNEQFF
v_call: TRBV19; d_call: TRBD1; cdr3_length: 15; cdr3_aa: CASTRTGGQAGELFF
v_call: TRBV15; d_call: TRBD2; cdr3_length: 15; cdr3_aa: CATSREGGNSYEQYF
v_call: TRBV5-4; d_call: TRBD2; cdr3_length: 14; cdr3_aa: CASTGLAGFDEQFF
v_call: TRBV27; d_call: TRBD1; cdr3_length: 18; cdr3_aa: CASSLWGGTGYNQETQYF
v_call: TRBV30; d_call: TRBD1; cdr3_length: 15; cdr3_aa: CAWSARDRVTDTQYF
v_call: TRBV7-9; d_call: TRBD1; cdr3_length: 18; cdr3_aa: CASSLESHRGSSGYGYTF
v_call: TRBV6-6; d_call: .; cdr3_length: 13; cdr3_aa: CAGGGGINYGYTF
v_call: TRBV6-5; d_call: TRBD2; cdr3_length: 15; cdr3_aa: CASSYSAGGPHEQYF
v_call: TRBV18; d_call: TRBD1; cdr3_length: 15; cdr3_aa: CASSPGGTGAYEQYF
v_call: TRBV5-4; d_call: TRBD2; cdr3_length: 13; cdr3_aa: CASSIVPGQRGLF
v_call: TRBV5-5; d_call: TRBD1; cdr3_length: 15; cdr3_aa: CASSFMDREGQPQHF
v_call: TRBV2; d_call: .; cdr3_length: 14; cdr3_aa: CAKHGVTSTDTQYF
v_call: TRBV25-1; d_call: .; cdr3_length: 14; cdr3_aa: CASSDLWAGAEAFF
v_call: TRBV5-8; d_call: .; cdr3_length: 15; cdr3_aa: CASSPSAGRNQPQHF
v_call: TRBV5-1; d_call: .; cdr3_length: 14; cdr3_aa: CASSLGQAVYEQYF
v_call: TRBV7-3; d_call: .; cdr3_length: 13; cdr3_aa: CASSLGRNTEAFF
v_call: TRBV25-1; d_call: .; cdr3_length: 10; cdr3_aa: CATEADGYTF
v_call: TRBV6-5; d_call: .; cdr3_length: 14; cdr3_aa: CASSYSMLSSPLHF
v_call: TRBV5-4; d_call: .; cdr3_length: 14; cdr3_aa: CASSLSGYNQPQHF
v_call: TRBV11-2; d_call: .; cdr3_length: 16; cdr3_aa: CASSLGEEGPNTEAFF
v_call: TRBV28; d_call: TRBD1; cdr3_length: 16; cdr3_aa: CASSLPGQSKQETQYF
v_call: TRBV5-4; d_call: .; cdr3_length: 14; cdr3_aa: CASSGGTARYEQYF
v_call: TRBV10-1; d_call: .; cdr3_length: 15; cdr3_aa: CASPRRRAIYNEQFF
v_call: TRBV19; d_call: TRBD1; cdr3_length: 14; cdr3_aa: CASSPGTVNTEAFF
v_call: TRBV19; d_call: .; cdr3_length: 16; cdr3_aa: CASSIVAGGGNQPQHF
v_call: TRBV7-2; d_call: TRBD2; cdr3_length: 13; cdr3_aa: CATSRGVGNIQYF
v_call: TRBV5-6; d_call: TRBD2; cdr3_length: 16; cdr3_aa: CASSQPGGGGTDTQYF
v_call: TRBV7-9; d_call: TRBD1; cdr3_length: 14; cdr3_aa: CASSLNRGVIEQFF
v_call: TRBV18; d_call: .; cdr3_length: 12; cdr3_aa: CASSLRLDEQFF
v_call: TRBV4-1; d_call: .; cdr3_length: 17; cdr3_aa: CASSHLGAADSNQPQHF
v_call: TRBV4-1; d_call: TRBD1; cdr3_length: 17; cdr3_aa: CASSQKPGTGATGELFF
v_call: TRBV7-9; d_call: .; cdr3_length: 16; cdr3_aa: CASSLGITLAKNIQYF
v_call: TRBV2; d_call: TRBD2; cdr3_length: 14; cdr3_aa: CASGGGLAYNEQFF